These 22 T cell receptor beta chains share one sample of origin, sequenced in a study of blood T cell repertoires in COVID-19. Method: immunoSEQ multiplex PCR; TCRdb's copy keeps in-frame clones and lacks some. The sample lists more than 95,000 clones, around four fifths seen once, with approximately 26% in the top ten. Sample: peripheral blood. These receptors came from a man in his 60s with acute or convalescent COVID-19.

This clone was seen once. V gene TRBV18 combines with J gene TRBJ2-5; 9 bases map to TRBD1. Per germline, CDR1 KGHSH and CDR2 LQKENI. The CDR3 totals 16 residues. With V trimmed by 0 bases and J by 7 bases, 9 bases remained unmatched. The CDR3 sequence is CASSPPGQGAEGTQYF. Written as DNA, the CDR3 is TGTGCCAGCTCACCACCGGGACAGGGAGCCGAGGGGACCCAGTACTTC.

The chain has TRBV11-3 and TRBJ2-1; 9 bases align to TRBD2. V dropped 2 bases and J dropped 2; count of bases not matched to a gene: 10. The CDR3 contains 18 residues. CDR1 and CDR2 (germline): SGHNT, YENEEA. CDR3 sequence: CASSLRGGLAGPYNEQFF. The CDR3 DNA follows: TGTGCCAGCAGCTTAAGGGGTGGGCTAGCGGGGCCCTACAATGAGCAGTTCTTC.

V is TRBV12-5 and J is TRBJ1-1, with 7 positions matching TRBD1. In germline, CDR1 is LGHNT, CDR2 FRNRAP. The CDR3 runs 14 residues. The V segment lost 5 bases and the J segment 3 bases; nucleotides outside the gene matches: 6. The CDR3 coding sequence is TGTGCTAGTGGTCTGGGGACAGCCCACACTGAAGCTTTCTTT. Its protein is CASGLGTAHTEAFF. Together with reference TRBV12-5 and TRBJ1-1, the CDR3 gives the full variable domain: DARVTQTPRHKVTEMGQEVTMRCQPILGHNTVFWYRQTMMQGLELLAYFRNRAPLDDSGMPKDRFSAEMPDATLATLKIQPSEPRDSAVYFCASGLGTAHTEAFFGQGTRLTVV.

The CDR3 reads CARAVSSGKITTQYF. CDR3 DNA sequence: TGTGCCCGCGCCGTGAGTAGCGGGAAAATAACTACGCAGTATTTT. The chain couples TRBV30 to TRBJ2-3, with 8 nucleotides matching TRBD2. Germline V gene data show CDR1 as GTSNPN and CDR2 as SVGIG (reference sequence). This CDR3 comprises 15 residues. After removal of 8 bases from V and 8 bases from J, the junction contained 18 bases not matched to a gene.

This chain's CDR3 is CASTRRGETSGIEQYF. In DNA form, the CDR3 reads TGTGCCAGCACCCGGAGAGGGGAGACTAGCGGGATCGAGCAGTACTTC. The rearrangement uses TRBV28 and TRBJ2-7; TRBD2 agrees at 11 bases. V was clipped by 7 bases and J by 6 bases; unmatched bases: 14. This CDR3 spans 16 amino acids. Germline-derived CDR1 and CDR2 are MDHEN and SYDVKM.

The chain recombines TRBV12-3 or TRBV12-4 with TRBJ1-1, with D unresolved. CDR3 length: 11 amino acids. The germline V and J ends were trimmed by 6 bases and 5 bases, with 7 bases remaining between them. This CDR3 reads CASRLLTEAFF. CDR3 bases: TGTGCCAGCAGGTTGTTAACTGAAGCTTTCTTT.

V usage is TRBV3-1 (or the pseudogene TRBV3-2) and J usage is TRBJ2-7; 10 nucleotides line up with TRBD2. V gave up 0 bases and J gave up 2 bases; unmatched junction bases: 4. The germline gives CDR1 LGHDT, CDR2 YNNKEL (reference sequence). This CDR3 has 16 residues. As DNA, the CDR3 is TGTGCCAGCAGCCAAGATGGTCTAGCGGGAGCCTACGAGCAGTACTTC. Translated, it gives CASSQDGLAGAYEQYF.

The chain has TRBV6-6 and TRBJ1-1; no clear D. Trimming pared 6 bases from V and 2 bases from J, leaving 10 bases between. This CDR3 is built from 13 residues. Germline CDR1 and CDR2: MNHNY and SVGAGI (reference sequence). CDR3 bases: TGTGCCAGCAGCCGGGGTCTAAACACTGAAGCTTTCTTT. Translated: CASSRGLNTEAFF.

V and J are TRBV5-1 and TRBJ1-2; D is undetermined. The germline CDR1 and CDR2 sequences are SGHRS and YFSETQ. The length of the CDR3 is 16 residues. V was shortened by 0 bases and J by 4 bases, with 16 bases between the two germline ends. CDR3 DNA: TGCGCCAGCAGCTTGGACGAGGGAAGTCGAGGCTATGGCTACACCTTC. It translates to CASSLDEGSRGYGYTF.

The V gene is TRBV4-2, the J gene TRBJ1-2; 7 bases agree with TRBD1. The junction had 4 bases not matched to a gene; V was cut back by 6 bases and J by 0 bases. Germline assignment: CDR1 LGHNA and CDR2 YNFKEQ. The CDR3 spans 14 residues. The CDR3 here is CASSTGAANYGYTF. As DNA, the CDR3 is TGTGCCAGCAGTACAGGGGCGGCTAACTATGGCTACACCTTC.

This chain links TRBV25-1 with TRBJ1-4; TRBD1 might be the D (6 bases). The CDR3 is 13 residues long. CDR1 is MGHDK and CDR2 is SYGVNS in the germline V gene. The V and J ends lost 6 bases and 8 bases respectively, with 13 bases between them. The CDR3 is CASRPGQREKLFF. The CDR3 DNA sequence: TGTGCCAGCAGGCCGGGACAACGGGAAAAACTGTTTTTT.

J is TRBJ2-2 and V is TRBV12-3 or TRBV12-4, with D maybe TRBD1 (6 bases). Trimming stripped 0 bases from V and 8 bases from J, with 7 bases between. CDR3 length: 13 residues. The CDR3 loop reads CASSLATGGELFF. The CDR3 coding sequence is TGTGCCAGCAGTTTAGCGACAGGAGGGGAGCTGTTTTTT.

This chain uses TRBV4-1 with TRBJ2-1, with TRBD2 identical over 12 bases. The CDR3 consists of 15 residues. From germline, CDR1 is MGHRA and CDR2 YSYEKL. Trimming at V came to 2 bases and at J to 8 bases, leaving 4 bases not matched to a gene. CDR3 region: CASSQRLAGVDEQFF. CDR3 coding DNA: TGCGCCAGCAGCCAAAGACTAGCGGGAGTGGATGAGCAGTTCTTC.

V and J are TRBV5-6 and TRBJ1-2; D not resolved. Germline V gives CDR1 SGHDT, CDR2 YYEEEE. The CDR3 has 12 residues. V lost 5 bases to trimming and J lost 4 bases, with 9 bases between them. CDR3 in DNA: TGTGCCAGCAGTCCAAGACTCTATGGCTACACCTTC. Translating gives CASSPRLYGYTF.

This chain links TRBV5-4 with TRBJ2-1; 8 bases align to TRBD2. The V and J ends lost 1 base and 1 base, in that order; junction bases with no gene match: 1. This CDR3 spans 15 amino acids. CDR1 is SGHNT and CDR2 is YYREEE in the germline V gene (reference sequence). The CDR3 bases are TGTGCCAGCAGCTTGTCTAGCGGGTCCTACAATGAGCAGTTCTTC. Its protein is CASSLSSGSYNEQFF.

The chain links TRBV7-9 to TRBJ1-5; TRBD1 matches 10 bases. Per the germline V gene, CDR1 is SEHNR and CDR2 is FQNEAQ (reference sequence). The V segment lost 5 bases and the J segment 3 bases; nucleotides outside the gene matches: 7. The CDR3 length is 16 residues. The CDR3 DNA is TGTGCCAGCAGCCCCGGACAGGGGGATCCCAATCAGCCCCAGCATTTT. As protein: CASSPGQGDPNQPQHF.

The rearrangement uses TRBV2 and TRBJ1-2; 10 bases match TRBD1. This CDR3 contains 13 residues. The germline V gene has CDR1 SNHLY and CDR2 FYNNEI. Unmatched junction bases numbered 4, after V lost 7 bases and J lost 5 bases. CDR3 nucleotide sequence: TGTGCCAGCACCGGGACAGGGGAGTATGGCTACACCTTC. Amino acids: CASTGTGEYGYTF.

The chain combines TRBV19 with TRBJ1-3; no reliable D call. Between the trimmed V and J ends, which lost 5 bases and 0 bases, there was a span of 5 bases. This CDR3 is built from 13 residues. The germline CDR1 and CDR2 sequences are LNHDA and SQIVND (reference sequence). DNA for the CDR3: TGTGCCAGTAGTCCATCCTCTGGAAACACCATATATTTT. Protein sequence: CASSPSSGNTIYF.

The chain couples TRBV24-1 to TRBJ1-2; weak D call: TRBD1 (5 bases). V lost 3 bases to trimming and J lost 4 bases, with 11 bases between them. Germline V gives CDR1 KGHDR, CDR2 SFDVKD. The CDR3 runs to 14 residues. Written as DNA, the CDR3 is TGTGCCACCAGTGATCCGAGACAGTCCTATGGCTACACCTTC. Amino acids: CATSDPRQSYGYTF.

The chain has TRBV7-9 and TRBJ1-2, with 8 bases identical to TRBD1. CDR3 length: 14 residues. Germline CDR1 reads SEHNR; CDR2 reads FQNEAQ (reference sequence). With V trimmed by 6 bases and J by 4 bases, 7 bases remained unmatched. CDR3 sequence (DNA): TGTGCCAGCAGGCGGGGACAGGACGCCTATGGCTACACCTTC. Its translation: CASRRGQDAYGYTF.

This clone was picked up a small number of times. The rearrangement links TRBV28 to TRBJ1-5; D is unresolved. Germline V gene lookup returns CDR1 MDHEN and CDR2 SYDVKM. CDR3 length: 16 amino acids. The V end was cut by 9 bases, the J end by 6 bases, with 24 bases between. The CDR3 loop reads CASGGGLRFASQPQHF. CDR3 in DNA: TGTGCCAGTGGTGGCGGGCTCCGGTTCGCCAGTCAGCCCCAGCATTTT.

This clone was seen once. The V call is TRBV5-4, the J call TRBJ1-2; D remains unclear. Germline CDR1 SGHNT, CDR2 YYREEE (reference sequence). The length of the CDR3 is 14 residues. Trimming took 4 bases from V and 0 from J, leaving 10 bases between them. The CDR3, as DNA: TGTGCCAGCAGCGGGTCCAGCGCTAACTATGGCTACACCTTC. Translation: CASSGSSANYGYTF.